These T cell receptor beta chains were read from a single sample in a study of T cells in Graves' hyperthyroidism and ophthalmopathy. Each CDR3 protein is one row after TCRdb ran MiXCR on the multiplex PCR reads. Of hundreds of thousands of distinct CDR3 sequences in the sample, just under 20% were seen once. Material: blood. These receptors were obtained from a man aged 35-49 years with Graves' ophthalmopathy. Both conserved end residues are part of each CDR3. Fields, in order: clone size, V gene, J gene, D gene, CDR3 DNA, CDR3 protein. D genes are given only for firm matches. For some rows the clone size is stated as once, few or many, or as a class when expanded; others skip it.

>many|TRBV12-5|TRBJ2-1|NA
TGTGCTAGTGGTTTTTCGCGGTTGTACAATGAGCAGTTCTTC
CASGFSRLYNEQFF
>NA|TRBV19|TRBJ2-1|TRBD1
TGTGCCAGTAGGGACCGGGACAGGGCCAGCAATGAGCAGTTCTTC
CASRDRDRASNEQFF
>many|TRBV27|TRBJ2-7|TRBD1
TGTGCCAGCAGCCCGGGACAGGGGGCGGCCTACGAGCAGTACTTC
CASSPGQGAAYEQYF
>few|TRBV7-9|TRBJ1-1|NA
TGTGCCAGCAGCTTAGCGGGGATCCCCACTGAAGCTTTCTTT
CASSLAGIPTEAFF
>few|TRBV3-1|TRBJ2-2|TRBD1
TGTGCCAGCAGCCGGACAGGGTTAAACACCGGGGAGCTGTTTTTT
CASSRTGLNTGELFF
>many|TRBV2|TRBJ2-1|TRBD1
TGTGCCTACCACAGGGGAGAGTACAATGAGCAGTTCTTC
CAYHRGEYNEQFF
>NA|TRBV11-2|TRBJ2-7|TRBD2
TGTGCCAGCAGCCTCGGGGGGGCGGGGCGATACGAGCAGTACTTC
CASSLGGAGRYEQYF
>few|TRBV11-2|TRBJ2-5|TRBD2
TGTGCCAGCGGATACCCCCCTACCGGGACTAGCGGGACCCAAGAGACCCAGTACTTC
CASGYPPTGTSGTQETQYF
>many|TRBV12-3/TRBV12-4|TRBJ2-5|NA
TGTGCCAGCAGTTTACTGGCGGGGAGTGCTGAGACCCAGTACTTC
CASSLLAGSAETQYF
>once|TRBV6-2/TRBV6-3|TRBJ2-1|TRBD2
TGTGCCAGCAGTTATTCCGGGACTAGCGGGGGCAAGCAGTTCTTC
CASSYSGTSGGKQFF
>many|TRBV5-5|TRBJ1-3|NA
TGTGCCAGCAGCTTGGTGGGCAGCTCTGGAAACACCATATATTTT
CASSLVGSSGNTIYF
>NA|TRBV7-2|TRBJ2-3|NA
TGTGCCAGCAGCTTAGGCGGTCAGGAACTTGATACGCAGTATTTT
CASSLGGQELDTQYF
>few|TRBV6-1|TRBJ2-4|NA
TGTGCCAGCGTATCCGGACCCAAAAACATTCAGTACTTC
CASVSGPKNIQYF
>few|TRBV4-1|TRBJ2-1|TRBD2
TGCGCCAGCAGCCAATGGACTAGCGGGAGAGGTAATGAGCAGTTCTTC
CASSQWTSGRGNEQFF
>few|TRBV20-1|TRBJ1-2|NA
TGCAGTGCCCCACGGGAGGGCTACACCTTC
CSAPREGYTF
>many|TRBV6-1|TRBJ1-1|TRBD1
TGTGCCAGCGACAGGGGGAACACTGAAGCTTTCTTT
CASDRGNTEAFF
>few|TRBV7-8|TRBJ1-5|NA
TGTGCCAGCAGCTTAGAGTTCCCATTGACAGCATCGGCTCAGCCCCAGCATTTT
CASSLEFPLTASAQPQHF
>few|TRBV14|TRBJ2-2|TRBD1
TGTGCCAGCAGTCCCCGGGGACAGGTTAACACCGGGGAGCTGTTTTTT
CASSPRGQVNTGELFF
>few|TRBV28|TRBJ1-5|NA
TGTGCCAGCACCTCAGGGGACCAGCCCCAGCATTTT
CASTSGDQPQHF